This T cell receptor (beta chain) was identified during a study of shared clonotypes between healthy human individuals. The sample holds a few counts of this clone. CDR1 is SNHLY, CDR2 FYNNEI, per germline. CDR3 length: 13 amino acids. Trimming took off 6 bases at V and 7 bases at J, with 16 bases between the two ends. Clones were sequenced by immunoSEQ multiplex PCR, and TCRdb holds only the in-frame ones, with some missing. The sample lists 100,000 or so clones; around half were seen once. Sequencing input: PBMCs. The receptor's source is a woman between 35 and 50 years old in good health. Some clones in this sample may be carry-over from other donors' samples. The rearrangement links TRBV2 to TRBJ2-7, with D perhaps TRBD2 (6 bases). The CDR3 DNA follows: TGTGCCAGCAGCCCCGGATCGGGGAGGGAGCAGTACTTC. Translation gives CASSPGSGREQYF.